The clone carrying this T cell receptor (beta chain) was seen more than once but under ten times. Its cognate antigen is unknown. Donors uniformly comprised healthy Caucasians. Each CDR3 protein gets one entry after TCRdb re-called the 5' RACE reads with MiXCR. The sample gives hundreds of thousands of distinct CDR3 sequences, around 6.1% of which show up once; roughly 2% is in the top ten. These data are taken from a study of identical twins. Study-level results: Monozygotic twins shared more out-of-frame TCR alpha than recombination models predicted. Twins showed weaker excess sharing in their beta out-of-frame sequences. An excess of low generation probability was shown by twin-shared out-of-frame alpha sequences.

CDR3 length: 13 residues. Germline V gives CDR1 MGHDK, CDR2 SYGVNS. The TCR comes from a man aged 18-30 years in good health. Sequencing input: naive T cells sorted from blood. V and J are TRBV25-1 and TRBJ2-1, with 7 bases aligning to TRBD2. This chain's CDR3 is CAVAAGRFNEQFF. DNA of the CDR3: TGTGCTGTGGCAGCGGGACGGTTCAATGAGCAGTTCTTC.